This is a list of T cell receptor beta chains from one sample in a study of human T cells and chemical hapten exposure. Using its own MiXCR run on the RACE reads, TCRdb lists one record per CDR3 protein. The table has about 350,000 distinct CDR3 sequences, roughly 6% seen once. Material: whole blood, obtained in connection with sensitization to the hapten diphenylcyclopropenone (DPC). The origin of the receptors is a woman aged 18 to 35 with alopecia areata. Some clones in this sample may be carry-over from other donors' samples. CDR3s include the opening cysteine and the closing phenylalanine or tryptophan. The D gene is left open where the match is weak. The size entry is marked missing in some rows and otherwise reads once, few, many or a size class.

d_gene: -; v_gene: TRBV18; j_gene: TRBJ1-4; abundance: few; CDR3nt: TGTGCCAGCTCATCGGCGCGATCTAATGAAAAACTGTTTTTT; CDR3aa: CASSSARSNEKLFF
d_gene: -; v_gene: TRBV3-1; j_gene: TRBJ1-4; abundance: many; CDR3nt: TGTGCCAGCAGCCCCACGGGTAGGGGGGAAAAACTGTTTTTT; CDR3aa: CASSPTGRGEKLFF
d_gene: -; v_gene: TRBV18; j_gene: TRBJ2-4; abundance: few; CDR3nt: TGTGCCAGCTCACCAATCAGGGACGTTCAGTACTTC; CDR3aa: CASSPIRDVQYF
d_gene: -; v_gene: TRBV4-3; j_gene: TRBJ2-5; abundance: -; CDR3nt: TGCGCCAGCAGCCAAGATCGTGACAGGAGCCAAGAGACCCAGTACTTC; CDR3aa: CASSQDRDRSQETQYF
d_gene: -; v_gene: TRBV28; j_gene: TRBJ1-4; abundance: few; CDR3nt: TGTGCCAGCAGTTCAACCGGGACATCACAAACAACTAATGAAAAACTGTTTTTT; CDR3aa: CASSSTGTSQTTNEKLFF
d_gene: -; v_gene: TRBV11-2; j_gene: TRBJ2-6; abundance: -; CDR3nt: TGTGCCAGCAGTCGGGACGGCTTCTCTGGGGCCAACGTCCTGACTTTC; CDR3aa: CASSRDGFSGANVLTF
d_gene: -; v_gene: TRBV6-5; j_gene: TRBJ1-1; abundance: few; CDR3nt: TGTGCCAGCAGTTACTCCAATTCTCGGGTAATGAACACTGAAGCTTTCTTT; CDR3aa: CASSYSNSRVMNTEAFF
d_gene: -; v_gene: TRBV29-1; j_gene: TRBJ2-1; abundance: few; CDR3nt: TGCAGCGTTGAAGTAGCGCCCTATGAGCAGTTCTTC; CDR3aa: CSVEVAPYEQFF
d_gene: -; v_gene: TRBV7-9; j_gene: TRBJ2-2; abundance: many; CDR3nt: TGTGCCAGCAGCTTGCCGACACGGAACACCGGGGAGCTGTTTTTT; CDR3aa: CASSLPTRNTGELFF
d_gene: -; v_gene: TRBV6-6; j_gene: TRBJ2-7; abundance: many; CDR3nt: TGTGCCAGCAGTTACTCGTCGGCCGGGTTAGGGCAGTACTTC; CDR3aa: CASSYSSAGLGQYF
d_gene: -; v_gene: TRBV25-1; j_gene: TRBJ2-5; abundance: many; CDR3nt: TGTGCCAGCAGTGACTTCACTGGCCCTTACGATCAAGAGACCCAGTACTTC; CDR3aa: CASSDFTGPYDQETQYF
d_gene: -; v_gene: TRBV24-1; j_gene: TRBJ1-4; abundance: -; CDR3nt: TGTGCCACCAGTGATTGGGGCCCGAATGAAAAACTGTTTTTT; CDR3aa: CATSDWGPNEKLFF
d_gene: -; v_gene: TRBV28; j_gene: TRBJ2-1; abundance: many; CDR3nt: TGTGCCAGCAGTTCGGACATAACAGGGTTAGGCTCCTACAATGAGCAGTTCTTC; CDR3aa: CASSSDITGLGSYNEQFF
d_gene: -; v_gene: TRBV6-2/TRBV6-3; j_gene: TRBJ2-6; abundance: many; CDR3nt: TGTGCCAGCAGTTATATGGACTCTGGGGCCAACGTCCTGACTTTC; CDR3aa: CASSYMDSGANVLTF
d_gene: -; v_gene: TRBV5-1; j_gene: TRBJ2-3; abundance: -; CDR3nt: TGCGCCAGCAGCACAGGAGTCCCAGATACGCAGTATTTT; CDR3aa: CASSTGVPDTQYF
d_gene: TRBD1; v_gene: TRBV5-6; j_gene: TRBJ1-1; abundance: -; CDR3nt: TGTGCCAGCTCGAGGGACAGGGGGCGTATCACTGAAGCTTTCTTT; CDR3aa: CASSRDRGRITEAFF
d_gene: TRBD1; v_gene: TRBV6-2/TRBV6-3; j_gene: TRBJ2-2; abundance: -; CDR3nt: TGTGCCAGCAGTACCGGACAGGGGGCCGGGGAGCTGTTTTTT; CDR3aa: CASSTGQGAGELFF
d_gene: -; v_gene: TRBV7-2; j_gene: TRBJ1-4; abundance: many; CDR3nt: TGTGCCAGCAGCTCCACAGGGATAGCTAATGAAAAACTGTTTTTT; CDR3aa: CASSSTGIANEKLFF
d_gene: TRBD1; v_gene: TRBV7-9; j_gene: TRBJ1-4; abundance: many; CDR3nt: TGTGCCAGCAGCTCGACAGGGGGTAGTGAAAAACTGTTTTTT; CDR3aa: CASSSTGGSEKLFF
d_gene: TRBD1; v_gene: TRBV5-1; j_gene: TRBJ1-5; abundance: -; CDR3nt: TGCGCCAGCAGCTTGGACGTGACAGGGGCAGGGCCCCAGCATTTT; CDR3aa: CASSLDVTGAGPQHF
d_gene: -; v_gene: TRBV2; j_gene: TRBJ2-7; abundance: many; CDR3nt: TGTGCCAGCAGACGCGGTAAACATCTCAGGGACGAGCAGTACTTC; CDR3aa: CASRRGKHLRDEQYF
d_gene: TRBD2; v_gene: TRBV20-1; j_gene: TRBJ2-7; abundance: -; CDR3nt: TGCAGTGCTCCCCACTCCCAGACTAGCTCAGCATACGAGCAGTACTTC; CDR3aa: CSAPHSQTSSAYEQYF
d_gene: -; v_gene: TRBV25-1; j_gene: TRBJ2-1; abundance: few; CDR3nt: TGTGCCAGCAGTGAGCCGGGACTCCTGTACAATGAGCAGTTCTTC; CDR3aa: CASSEPGLLYNEQFF
d_gene: -; v_gene: TRBV6-2/TRBV6-3; j_gene: TRBJ1-4; abundance: few; CDR3nt: TGTGCCAGCAGCCCATCGGGACGTTCTCTACGGGAAAAACTGTTTTTT; CDR3aa: CASSPSGRSLREKLFF
d_gene: -; v_gene: TRBV6-5; j_gene: TRBJ1-2; abundance: many; CDR3nt: TGTGCCAGCAGTTACCGCCTGACAGATGGCTACACCTTC; CDR3aa: CASSYRLTDGYTF
d_gene: TRBD1; v_gene: TRBV20-1; j_gene: TRBJ1-5; abundance: many; CDR3nt: TGCAGTGCTGATCACAGGGGGCGCAGCAATCAGCCCCAGCATTTT; CDR3aa: CSADHRGRSNQPQHF
d_gene: -; v_gene: TRBV15; j_gene: TRBJ1-1; abundance: many; CDR3nt: TGTGCCACCAGCAGAGCCAAAACAGGGATGTTAACTGAAGCTTTCTTT; CDR3aa: CATSRAKTGMLTEAFF
d_gene: -; v_gene: TRBV11-2; j_gene: TRBJ2-2; abundance: few; CDR3nt: TGTGCCAGCAACCGACCCAGCGGAGTTAACACCGGGGAGCTGTTTTTT; CDR3aa: CASNRPSGVNTGELFF
d_gene: TRBD1; v_gene: TRBV29-1; j_gene: TRBJ2-5; abundance: -; CDR3nt: TGCAGCCACACCCGGGGGGGGACAGGGGAGAAGGAGACCCAGTACTTC; CDR3aa: CSHTRGGTGEKETQYF
d_gene: -; v_gene: TRBV4-2; j_gene: TRBJ2-5; abundance: -; CDR3nt: TGTGCCAGCAGCCAAGGGACCACGCGGGAGACCCAGTACTTC; CDR3aa: CASSQGTTRETQYF